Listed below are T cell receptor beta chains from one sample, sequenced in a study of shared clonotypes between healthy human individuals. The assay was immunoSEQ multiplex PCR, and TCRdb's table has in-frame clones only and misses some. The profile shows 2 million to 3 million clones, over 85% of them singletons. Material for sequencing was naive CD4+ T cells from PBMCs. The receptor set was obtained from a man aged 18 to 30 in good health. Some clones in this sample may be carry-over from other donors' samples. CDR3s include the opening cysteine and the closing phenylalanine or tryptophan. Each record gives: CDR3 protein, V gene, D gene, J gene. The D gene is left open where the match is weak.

CDR3aa: CASSYPPGFLNTEAFF
v_gene: TRBV6-6
d_gene: .
j_gene: TRBJ1-1

CDR3aa: CASSVAGVQNTGELFF
v_gene: TRBV9
d_gene: .
j_gene: TRBJ2-2

CDR3aa: CASSPPSTEAFF
v_gene: TRBV18
d_gene: .
j_gene: TRBJ1-1

CDR3aa: CASSPARALTGELFF
v_gene: TRBV28
d_gene: .
j_gene: TRBJ2-2

CDR3aa: CASSISWTGAYEQYF
v_gene: TRBV19
d_gene: TRBD1
j_gene: TRBJ2-7

CDR3aa: CASSPATSNYGYTF
v_gene: TRBV5-1
d_gene: .
j_gene: TRBJ1-2

CDR3aa: CACADRHNQHF
v_gene: TRBV30
d_gene: .
j_gene: TRBJ1-5

CDR3aa: CASSISTRGYTF
v_gene: TRBV28
d_gene: .
j_gene: TRBJ1-2

CDR3aa: CASTRKGATDTQYF
v_gene: TRBV6-5
d_gene: TRBD1
j_gene: TRBJ2-3

CDR3aa: CASSPRLAKNIQYF
v_gene: TRBV6-5
d_gene: .
j_gene: TRBJ2-4

CDR3aa: CASSPRQGVRETQYF
v_gene: TRBV28
d_gene: TRBD1
j_gene: TRBJ2-5

CDR3aa: CASSLGSANYGYTF
v_gene: TRBV11-2
d_gene: .
j_gene: TRBJ1-2